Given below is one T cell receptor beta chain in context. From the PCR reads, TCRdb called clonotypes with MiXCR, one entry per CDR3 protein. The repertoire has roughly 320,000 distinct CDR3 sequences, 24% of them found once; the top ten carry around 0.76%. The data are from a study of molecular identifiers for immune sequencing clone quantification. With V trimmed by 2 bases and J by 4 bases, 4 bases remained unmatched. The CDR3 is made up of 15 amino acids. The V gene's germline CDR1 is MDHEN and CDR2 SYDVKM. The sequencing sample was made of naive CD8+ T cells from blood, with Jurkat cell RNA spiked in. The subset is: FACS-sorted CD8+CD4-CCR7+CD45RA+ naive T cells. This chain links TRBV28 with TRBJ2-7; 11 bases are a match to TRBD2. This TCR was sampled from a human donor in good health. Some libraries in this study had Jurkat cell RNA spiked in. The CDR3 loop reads CASSLVASGRYEQYF. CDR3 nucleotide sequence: TGTGCCAGCAGTTTAGTGGCTAGCGGGAGGTACGAGCAGTACTTC. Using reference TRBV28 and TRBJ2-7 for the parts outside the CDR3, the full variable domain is DVKVTQSSRYLVKRTGEKVFLECVQDMDHENMFWYRQDPGLGLRLIYFSYDVKMKEKGDIPEGYSVSREKKERFSLILESASTNQTSMYLCASSLVASGRYEQYFGPGTRLTVT.